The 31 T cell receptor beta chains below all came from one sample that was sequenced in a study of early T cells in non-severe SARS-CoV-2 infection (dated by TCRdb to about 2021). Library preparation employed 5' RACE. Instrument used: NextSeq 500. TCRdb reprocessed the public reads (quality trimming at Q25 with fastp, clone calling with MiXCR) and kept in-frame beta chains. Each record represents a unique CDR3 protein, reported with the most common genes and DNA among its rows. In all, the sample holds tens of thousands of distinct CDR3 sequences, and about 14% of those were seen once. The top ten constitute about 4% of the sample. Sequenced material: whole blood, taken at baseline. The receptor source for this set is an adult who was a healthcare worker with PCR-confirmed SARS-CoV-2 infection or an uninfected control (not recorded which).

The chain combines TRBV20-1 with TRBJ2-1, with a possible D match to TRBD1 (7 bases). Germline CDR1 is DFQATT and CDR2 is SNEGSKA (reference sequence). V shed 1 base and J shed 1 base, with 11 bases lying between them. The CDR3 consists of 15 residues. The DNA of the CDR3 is TGCAGTGCTAGAGCCGCGGGACAGTCCTACAATGAGCAGTTCTTC. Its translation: CSARAAGQSYNEQFF.

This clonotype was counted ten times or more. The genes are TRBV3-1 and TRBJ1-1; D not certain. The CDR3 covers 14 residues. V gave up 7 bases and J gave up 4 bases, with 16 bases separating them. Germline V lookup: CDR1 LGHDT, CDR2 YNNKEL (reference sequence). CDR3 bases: TGTGCCAGCACCGGCGGTGGGCTCGGCACTGAAGCTTTCTTT. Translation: CASTGGGLGTEAFF.

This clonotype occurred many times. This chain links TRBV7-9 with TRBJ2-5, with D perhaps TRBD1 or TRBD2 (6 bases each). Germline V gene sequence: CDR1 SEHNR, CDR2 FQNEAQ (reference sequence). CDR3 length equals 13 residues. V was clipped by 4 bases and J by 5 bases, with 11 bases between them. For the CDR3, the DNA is TGTGCCAGCAGCTCACGGGGGCTGGAGACCCAGTACTTC. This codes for CASSSRGLETQYF. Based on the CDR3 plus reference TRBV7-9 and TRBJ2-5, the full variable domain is DTGVSQNPRHKITKRGQNVTFRCDPISEHNRLYWYRQTLGQGPEFLTYFQNEAQLEKSRLLSDRFSAERPKGSFSTLEIQRTEQGDSAMYLCASSSRGLETQYFGPGTRLLVL.

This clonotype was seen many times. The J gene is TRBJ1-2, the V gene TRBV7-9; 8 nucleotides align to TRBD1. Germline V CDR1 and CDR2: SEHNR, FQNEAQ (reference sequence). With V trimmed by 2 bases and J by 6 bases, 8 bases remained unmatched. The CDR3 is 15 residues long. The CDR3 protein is CASSLQTGEVDGYTF. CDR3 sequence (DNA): TGTGCCAGCAGCTTACAGACAGGGGAAGTTGATGGCTACACCTTC. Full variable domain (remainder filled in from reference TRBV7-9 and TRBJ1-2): DTGVSQNPRHKITKRGQNVTFRCDPISEHNRLYWYRQTLGQGPEFLTYFQNEAQLEKSRLLSDRFSAERPKGSFSTLEIQRTEQGDSAMYLCASSLQTGEVDGYTFGSGTRLTVV.

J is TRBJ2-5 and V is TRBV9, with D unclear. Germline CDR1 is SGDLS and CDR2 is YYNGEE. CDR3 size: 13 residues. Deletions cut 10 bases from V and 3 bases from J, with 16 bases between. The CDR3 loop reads CARKTDLKETQYF. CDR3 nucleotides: TGTGCCCGGAAGACGGACCTAAAAGAGACCCAGTACTTC. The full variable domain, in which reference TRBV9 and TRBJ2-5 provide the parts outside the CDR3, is DSGVTQTPKHLITATGQRVTLRCSPRSGDLSVYWYQQSLDQGLQFLIQYYNGEERAKGNILERFSAQQFPDLHSELNLSSLELGDSALYFCARKTDLKETQYFGPGTRLLVL.

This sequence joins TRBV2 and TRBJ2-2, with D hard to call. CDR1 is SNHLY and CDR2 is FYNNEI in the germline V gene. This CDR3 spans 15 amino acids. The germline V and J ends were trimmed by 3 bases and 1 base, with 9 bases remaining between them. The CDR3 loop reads CASSDGIMNTGELFF. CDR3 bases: TGTGCCAGCAGTGATGGGATAATGAACACCGGGGAGCTGTTTTTT. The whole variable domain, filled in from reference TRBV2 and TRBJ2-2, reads EPEVTQTPSHQVTQMGQEVILRCVPISNHLYFYWYRQILGQKVEFLVSFYNNEISEKSEIFDDQFSVERPDGSNFTLKIRSTKLEDSAMYFCASSDGIMNTGELFFGEGSRLTVL.

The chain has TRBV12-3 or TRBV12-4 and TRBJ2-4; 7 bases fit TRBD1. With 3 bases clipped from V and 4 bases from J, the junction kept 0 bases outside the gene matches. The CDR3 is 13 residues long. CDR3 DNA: TGTGCCAGCAGTTTCAGGGGGAAAAACATTCAGTACTTC. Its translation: CASSFRGKNIQYF.

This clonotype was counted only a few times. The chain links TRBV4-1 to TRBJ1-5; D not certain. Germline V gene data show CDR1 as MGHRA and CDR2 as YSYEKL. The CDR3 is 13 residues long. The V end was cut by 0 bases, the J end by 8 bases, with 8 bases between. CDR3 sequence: CASSQDQEEPQHF. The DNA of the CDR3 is TGCGCCAGCAGCCAAGACCAAGAGGAGCCCCAGCATTTT.

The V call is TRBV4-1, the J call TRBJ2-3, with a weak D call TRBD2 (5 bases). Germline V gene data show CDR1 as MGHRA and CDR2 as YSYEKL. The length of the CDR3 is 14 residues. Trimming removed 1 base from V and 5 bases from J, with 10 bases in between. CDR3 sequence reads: CASSQAGGGDTQYF. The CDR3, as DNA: TGCGCCAGCAGCCAAGCCGGTGGAGGAGATACGCAGTATTTT.

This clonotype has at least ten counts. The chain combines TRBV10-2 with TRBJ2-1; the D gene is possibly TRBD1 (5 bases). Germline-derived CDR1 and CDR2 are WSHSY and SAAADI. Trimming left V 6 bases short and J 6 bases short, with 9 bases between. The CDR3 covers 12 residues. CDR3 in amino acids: CASRTVSNEQFF. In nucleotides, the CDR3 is TGCGCCAGCAGGACAGTCAGCAATGAGCAGTTCTTC.

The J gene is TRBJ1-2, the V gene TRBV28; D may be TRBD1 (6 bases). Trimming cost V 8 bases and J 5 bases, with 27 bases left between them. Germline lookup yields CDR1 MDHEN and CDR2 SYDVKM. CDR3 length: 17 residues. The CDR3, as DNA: TGTGCCAGCGGAATTCCGGGGGGCACAACCCTTATTTATGGCTACACCTTC. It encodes CASGIPGGTTLIYGYTF.

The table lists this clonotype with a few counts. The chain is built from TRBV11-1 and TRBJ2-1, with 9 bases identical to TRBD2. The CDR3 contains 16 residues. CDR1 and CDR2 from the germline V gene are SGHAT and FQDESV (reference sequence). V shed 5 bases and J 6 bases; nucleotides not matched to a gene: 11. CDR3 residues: CASSPTLAGVGNEQFF. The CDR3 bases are TGTGCCAGCAGCCCGACGTTAGCGGGAGTAGGCAATGAGCAGTTCTTC. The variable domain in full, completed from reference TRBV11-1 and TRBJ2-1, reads EAEVAQSPRYKITEKSQAVAFWCDPISGHATLYWYRQILGQGPELLVQFQDESVVDDSQLPKDRFSAERLKGVDSTLKIQPAELGDSAMYLCASSPTLAGVGNEQFFGPGTRLTVL.

CDR3 residues: CATRGHALISNQPQHF. CDR3 nucleotides: TGTGCCACCCGAGGACACGCTCTTATTAGCAATCAGCCCCAGCATTTT. The rearrangement joins TRBV28 to TRBJ1-5; D is perhaps TRBD1 (5 bases). CDR3 length equals 16 residues. Trimming stripped 10 bases from V and 0 bases from J, with 19 bases between. CDR1 is MDHEN and CDR2 is SYDVKM in the germline V gene.

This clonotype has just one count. CDR3 DNA: TGTGCCAGCAGCTTGAGCGGGCCTCTAAGAGAGACCCAGTACTTC. Translating it yields CASSLSGPLRETQYF. The chain is built from TRBV7-9 and TRBJ2-5, with a weak D call TRBD2 (6 bases). Germline V gene lookup returns CDR1 SEHNR and CDR2 FQNEAQ (reference sequence). This CDR3 is 15 amino acids long. V shed 3 bases and J shed 4 bases, with 15 bases lying between them.

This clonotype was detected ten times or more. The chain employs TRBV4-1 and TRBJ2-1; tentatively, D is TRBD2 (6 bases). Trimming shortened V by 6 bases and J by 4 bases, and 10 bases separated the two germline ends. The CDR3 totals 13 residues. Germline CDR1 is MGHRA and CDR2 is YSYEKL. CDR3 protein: CASREGGYNEQFF. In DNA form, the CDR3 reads TGCGCCAGCAGAGAAGGAGGGTACAATGAGCAGTTCTTC.

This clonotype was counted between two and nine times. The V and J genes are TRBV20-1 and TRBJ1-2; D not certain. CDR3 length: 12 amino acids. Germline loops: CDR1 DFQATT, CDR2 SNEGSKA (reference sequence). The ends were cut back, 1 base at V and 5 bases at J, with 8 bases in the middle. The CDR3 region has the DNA TGCAGTGCTAGAGTTTCCGGGTATGGCTACACCTTC. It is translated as CSARVSGYGYTF.

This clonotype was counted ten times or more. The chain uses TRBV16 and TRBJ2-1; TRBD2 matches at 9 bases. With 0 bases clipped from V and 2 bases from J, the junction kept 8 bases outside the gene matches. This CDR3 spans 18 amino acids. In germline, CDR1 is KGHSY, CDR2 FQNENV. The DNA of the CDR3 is TGTGCCAGCAGCCAATCCCTAGGGGGACTAGCAACCTACAATGAGCAGTTCTTC. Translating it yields CASSQSLGGLATYNEQFF.

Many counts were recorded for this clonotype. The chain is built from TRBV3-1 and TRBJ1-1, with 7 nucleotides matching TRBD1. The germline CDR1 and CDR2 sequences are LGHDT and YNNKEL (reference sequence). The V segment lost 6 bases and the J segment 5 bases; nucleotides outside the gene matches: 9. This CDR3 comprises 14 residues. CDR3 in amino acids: CASSKTGVGTEAFF. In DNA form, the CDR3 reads TGTGCCAGCAGTAAAACAGGGGTCGGGACTGAAGCTTTCTTT.

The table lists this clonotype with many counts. CDR3: CRGGRSEAFF. The CDR3 DNA reads as TGCAGGGGGGGACGGAGTGAAGCTTTCTTT. This chain joins TRBV20-1 and TRBJ1-1; D may be TRBD1 (5 bases). Germline CDR1 DFQATT, CDR2 SNEGSKA (reference sequence). This CDR3 contains 10 residues.

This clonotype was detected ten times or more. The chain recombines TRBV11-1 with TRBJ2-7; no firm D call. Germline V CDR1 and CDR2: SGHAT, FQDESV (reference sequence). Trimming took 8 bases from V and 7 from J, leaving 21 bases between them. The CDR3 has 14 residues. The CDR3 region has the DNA TGTGCCAGCGAAGGTGCCACAGCCTCTCGGGAGCAGTACTTC. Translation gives CASEGATASREQYF.

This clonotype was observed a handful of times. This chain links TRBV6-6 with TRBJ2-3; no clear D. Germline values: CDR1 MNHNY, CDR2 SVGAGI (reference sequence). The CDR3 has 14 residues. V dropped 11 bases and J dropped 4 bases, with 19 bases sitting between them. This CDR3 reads CASKDDLGADTQYF. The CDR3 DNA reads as TGTGCCTCTAAGGATGACCTCGGTGCAGATACGCAGTATTTT.

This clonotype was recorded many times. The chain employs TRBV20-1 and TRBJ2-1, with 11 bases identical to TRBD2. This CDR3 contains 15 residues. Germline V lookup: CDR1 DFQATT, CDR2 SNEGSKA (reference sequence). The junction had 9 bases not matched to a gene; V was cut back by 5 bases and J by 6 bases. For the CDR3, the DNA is TGCAGTGCTCCCCTCCCCACTAGCGGGAGCAATGAGCAGTTCTTC. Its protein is CSAPLPTSGSNEQFF.

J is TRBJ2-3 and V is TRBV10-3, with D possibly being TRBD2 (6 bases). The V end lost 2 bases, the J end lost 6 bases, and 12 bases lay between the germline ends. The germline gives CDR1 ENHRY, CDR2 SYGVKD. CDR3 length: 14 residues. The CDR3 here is CAISERGARDTQYF. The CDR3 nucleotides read TGTGCCATCAGTGAGCGCGGGGCCAGGGATACGCAGTATTTT.

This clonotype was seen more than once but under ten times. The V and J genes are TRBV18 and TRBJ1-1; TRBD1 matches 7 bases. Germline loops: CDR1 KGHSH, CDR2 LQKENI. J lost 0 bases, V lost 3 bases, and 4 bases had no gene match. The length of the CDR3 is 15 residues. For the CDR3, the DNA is TGTGCCAGCTCACCCATACAGGGGCTGAACACTGAAGCTTTCTTT. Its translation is CASSPIQGLNTEAFF.

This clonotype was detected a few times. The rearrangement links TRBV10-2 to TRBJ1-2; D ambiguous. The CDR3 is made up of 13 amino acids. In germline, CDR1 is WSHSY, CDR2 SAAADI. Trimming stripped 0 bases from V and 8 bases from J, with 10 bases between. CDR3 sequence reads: CASSESSGFGYTF. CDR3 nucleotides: TGCGCCAGCAGTGAGTCATCGGGTTTCGGCTACACCTTC.

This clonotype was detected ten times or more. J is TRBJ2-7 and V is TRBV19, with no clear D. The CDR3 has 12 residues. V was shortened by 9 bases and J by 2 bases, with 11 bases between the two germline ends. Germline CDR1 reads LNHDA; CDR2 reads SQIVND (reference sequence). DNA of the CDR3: TGTGCCAGCGCTAACAGAGCCTACGAGCAGTACTTC. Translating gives CASANRAYEQYF.

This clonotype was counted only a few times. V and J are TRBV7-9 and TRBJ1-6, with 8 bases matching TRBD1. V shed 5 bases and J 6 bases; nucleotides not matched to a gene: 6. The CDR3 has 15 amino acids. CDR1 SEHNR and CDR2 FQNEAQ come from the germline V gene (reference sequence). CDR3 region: CASSGRTGTNSPLHF. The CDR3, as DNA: TGTGCCAGCAGCGGAAGGACAGGGACTAATTCACCCCTCCACTTT.

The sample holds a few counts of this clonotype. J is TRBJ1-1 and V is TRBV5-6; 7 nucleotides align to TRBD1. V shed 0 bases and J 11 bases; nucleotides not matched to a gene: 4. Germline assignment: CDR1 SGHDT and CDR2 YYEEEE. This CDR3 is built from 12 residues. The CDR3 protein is CASSLGTGWAFF. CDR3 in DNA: TGTGCCAGCAGCTTGGGGACAGGATGGGCTTTCTTT.

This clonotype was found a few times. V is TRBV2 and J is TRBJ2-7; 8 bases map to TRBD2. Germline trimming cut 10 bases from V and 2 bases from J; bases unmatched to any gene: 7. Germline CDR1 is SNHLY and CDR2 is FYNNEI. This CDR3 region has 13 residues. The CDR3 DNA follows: TGTGCCACTGCGGGGGGCGTTGCCTACGAGCAGTACTTC. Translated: CATAGGVAYEQYF. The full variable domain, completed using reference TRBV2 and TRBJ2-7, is EPEVTQTPSHQVTQMGQEVILRCVPISNHLYFYWYRQILGQKVEFLVSFYNNEISEKSEIFDDQFSVERPDGSNFTLKIRSTKLEDSAMYFCATAGGVAYEQYFGPGTRLTVT.

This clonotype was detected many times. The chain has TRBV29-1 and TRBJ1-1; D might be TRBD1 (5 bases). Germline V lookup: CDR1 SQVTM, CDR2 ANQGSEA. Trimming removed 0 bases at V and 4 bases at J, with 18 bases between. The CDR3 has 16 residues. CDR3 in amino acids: CSVEDWEGQAATEAFF. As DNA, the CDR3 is TGCAGCGTTGAAGATTGGGAGGGGCAGGCTGCCACTGAAGCTTTCTTT.

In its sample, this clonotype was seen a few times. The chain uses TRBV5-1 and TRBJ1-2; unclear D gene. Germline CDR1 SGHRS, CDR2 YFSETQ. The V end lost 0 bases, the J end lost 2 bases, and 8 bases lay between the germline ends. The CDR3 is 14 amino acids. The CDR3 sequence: CASSLESPNYGYTF. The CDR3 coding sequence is TGCGCCAGCAGCTTGGAGTCACCCAACTATGGCTACACCTTC.